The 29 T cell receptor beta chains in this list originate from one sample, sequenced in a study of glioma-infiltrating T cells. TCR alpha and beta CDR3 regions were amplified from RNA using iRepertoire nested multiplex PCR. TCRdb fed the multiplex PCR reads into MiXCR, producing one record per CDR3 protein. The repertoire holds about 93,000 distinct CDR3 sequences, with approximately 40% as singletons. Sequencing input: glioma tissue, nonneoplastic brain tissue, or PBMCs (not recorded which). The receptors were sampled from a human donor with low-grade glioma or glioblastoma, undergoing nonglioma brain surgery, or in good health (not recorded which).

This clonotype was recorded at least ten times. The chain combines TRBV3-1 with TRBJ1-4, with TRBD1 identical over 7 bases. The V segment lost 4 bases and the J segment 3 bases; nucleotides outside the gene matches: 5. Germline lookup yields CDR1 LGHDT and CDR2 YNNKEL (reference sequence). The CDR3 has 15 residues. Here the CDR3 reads CASSPTGLPNEKLFF. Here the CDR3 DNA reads TGTGCCAGCAGCCCGACAGGGCTTCCTAATGAAAAACTGTTTTTT.

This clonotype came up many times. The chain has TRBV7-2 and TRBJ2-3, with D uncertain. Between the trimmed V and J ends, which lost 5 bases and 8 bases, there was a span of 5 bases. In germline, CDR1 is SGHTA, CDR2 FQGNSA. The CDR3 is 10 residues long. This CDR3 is CASSGVTQYF. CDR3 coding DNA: TGTGCCAGCAGCGGGGTTACGCAGTATTTT.

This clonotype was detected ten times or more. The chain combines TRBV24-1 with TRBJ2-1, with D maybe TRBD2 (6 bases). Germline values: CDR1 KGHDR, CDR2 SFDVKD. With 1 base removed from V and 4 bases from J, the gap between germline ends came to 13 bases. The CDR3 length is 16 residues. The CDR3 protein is CATSDFPTGTYNEQFF. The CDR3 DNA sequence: TGTGCCACCAGTGATTTCCCGACCGGGACTTACAATGAGCAGTTCTTC.

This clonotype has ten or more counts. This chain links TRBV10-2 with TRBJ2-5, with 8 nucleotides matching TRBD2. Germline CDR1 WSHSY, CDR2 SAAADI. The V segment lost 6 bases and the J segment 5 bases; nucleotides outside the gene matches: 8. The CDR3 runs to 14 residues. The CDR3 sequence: CASSPAGVGETQYF. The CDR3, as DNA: TGCGCCAGCAGCCCAGCGGGAGTGGGTGAGACCCAGTACTTC.

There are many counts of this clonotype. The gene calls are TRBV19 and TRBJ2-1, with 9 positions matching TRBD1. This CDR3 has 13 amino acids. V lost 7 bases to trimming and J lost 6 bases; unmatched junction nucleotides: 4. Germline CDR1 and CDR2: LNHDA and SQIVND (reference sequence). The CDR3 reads CASTPDRGNEQFF. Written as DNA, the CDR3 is TGTGCCAGTACCCCGGACAGGGGCAATGAGCAGTTCTTC.

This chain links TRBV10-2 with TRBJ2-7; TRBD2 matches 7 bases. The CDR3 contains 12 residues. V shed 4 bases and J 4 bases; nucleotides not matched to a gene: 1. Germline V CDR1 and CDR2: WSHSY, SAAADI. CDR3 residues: CASSVGGYEQYF. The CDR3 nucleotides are TGCGCCAGCAGTGTGGGGGGGTACGAGCAGTACTTC.

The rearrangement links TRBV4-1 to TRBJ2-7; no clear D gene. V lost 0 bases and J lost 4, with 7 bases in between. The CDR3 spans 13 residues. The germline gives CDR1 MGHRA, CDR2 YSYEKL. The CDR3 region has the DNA TGCGCCAGCAGCCAAGAGGCAGGATACGAGCAGTACTTC. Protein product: CASSQEAGYEQYF.

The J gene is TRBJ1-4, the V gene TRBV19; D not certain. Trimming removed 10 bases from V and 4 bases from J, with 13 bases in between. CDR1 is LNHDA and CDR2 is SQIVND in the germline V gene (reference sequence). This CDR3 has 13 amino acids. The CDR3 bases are TGTGCCACCTCACGGGCCCTTAATGAAAAACTGTTTTTT. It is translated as CATSRALNEKLFF.

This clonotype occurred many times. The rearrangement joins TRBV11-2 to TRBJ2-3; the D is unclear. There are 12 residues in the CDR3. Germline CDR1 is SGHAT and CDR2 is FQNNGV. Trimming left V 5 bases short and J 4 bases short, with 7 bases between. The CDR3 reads CASSRTSDTQYF. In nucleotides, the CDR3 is TGTGCCAGCAGCCGAACGTCAGATACGCAGTATTTT.

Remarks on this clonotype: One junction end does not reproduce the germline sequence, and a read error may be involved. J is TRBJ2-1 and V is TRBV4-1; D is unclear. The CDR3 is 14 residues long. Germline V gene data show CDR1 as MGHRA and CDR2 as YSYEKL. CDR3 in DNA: TGCGCCAGCAGACAAGATGGAGTATACACTGAGCAGTTCTTC. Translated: CASRQDGVYTEQFF.

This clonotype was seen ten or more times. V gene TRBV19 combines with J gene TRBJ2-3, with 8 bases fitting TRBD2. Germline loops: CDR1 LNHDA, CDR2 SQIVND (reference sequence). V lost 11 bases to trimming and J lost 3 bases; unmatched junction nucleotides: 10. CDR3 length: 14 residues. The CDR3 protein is CASRSGRVTDTQYF. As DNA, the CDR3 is TGTGCCTCTCGGAGCGGGAGAGTAACAGATACGCAGTATTTT.

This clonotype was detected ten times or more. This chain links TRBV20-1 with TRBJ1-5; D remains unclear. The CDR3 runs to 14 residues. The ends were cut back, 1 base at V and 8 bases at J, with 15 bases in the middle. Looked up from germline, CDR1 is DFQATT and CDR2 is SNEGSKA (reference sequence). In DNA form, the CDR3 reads TGCAGTGCTAGAGGCGGACCGGTCAGTGAGCCCCAGCATTTT. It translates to CSARGGPVSEPQHF.

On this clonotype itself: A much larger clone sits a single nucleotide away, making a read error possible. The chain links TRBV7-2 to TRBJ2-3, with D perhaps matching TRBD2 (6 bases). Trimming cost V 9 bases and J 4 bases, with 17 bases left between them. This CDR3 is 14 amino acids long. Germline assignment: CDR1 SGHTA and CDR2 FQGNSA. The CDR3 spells CASQLGGGADTQYF. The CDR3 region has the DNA TGTGCCAGTCAACTCGGGGGTGGGGCAGATACGCAGTATTTT.

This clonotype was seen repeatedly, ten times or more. CDR3 amino acids: CASRKTGETQYF. The CDR3 nucleotides read TGTGCCAGCAGAAAAACTGGGGAGACCCAGTACTTC. The chain links TRBV6-1 to TRBJ2-5; D gene unclear. CDR1 and CDR2 from the germline V gene are MNHNS and SASEGT. V was clipped by 6 bases and J by 5 bases, with 10 bases between them. The CDR3 covers 12 residues.

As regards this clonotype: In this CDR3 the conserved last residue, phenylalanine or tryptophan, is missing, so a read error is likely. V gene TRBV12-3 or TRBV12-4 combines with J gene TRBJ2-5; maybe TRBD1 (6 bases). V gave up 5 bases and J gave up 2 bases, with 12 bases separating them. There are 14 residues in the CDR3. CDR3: CASSLTGPQETQYS. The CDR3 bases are TGTGCCAGCAGTCTCACAGGGCCGCAAGAGACCCAGTACTCC.

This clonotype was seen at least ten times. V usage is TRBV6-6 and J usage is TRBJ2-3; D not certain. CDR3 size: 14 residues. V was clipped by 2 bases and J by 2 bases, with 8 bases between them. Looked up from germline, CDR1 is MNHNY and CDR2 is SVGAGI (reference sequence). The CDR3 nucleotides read TGTGCCAGCAGTTACAGGGTAATCACAGATACGCAGTATTTT. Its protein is CASSYRVITDTQYF.

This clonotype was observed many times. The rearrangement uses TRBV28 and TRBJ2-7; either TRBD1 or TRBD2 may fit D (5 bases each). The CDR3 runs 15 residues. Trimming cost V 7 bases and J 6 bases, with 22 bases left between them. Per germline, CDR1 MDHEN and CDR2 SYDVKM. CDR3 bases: TGTGCCAGCAAAACTCGCAGCGGCCCCAGGGTCGAGCAGTACTTC. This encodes CASKTRSGPRVEQYF.

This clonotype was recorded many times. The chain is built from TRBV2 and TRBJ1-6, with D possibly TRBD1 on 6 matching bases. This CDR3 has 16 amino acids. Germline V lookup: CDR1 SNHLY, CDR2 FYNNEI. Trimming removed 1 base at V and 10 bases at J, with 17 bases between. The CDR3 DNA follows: TGTGCCAGCAGTGAAGAAGGTCCGGGGGGCAGATCACCCCTCCACTTT. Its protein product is CASSEEGPGGRSPLHF.

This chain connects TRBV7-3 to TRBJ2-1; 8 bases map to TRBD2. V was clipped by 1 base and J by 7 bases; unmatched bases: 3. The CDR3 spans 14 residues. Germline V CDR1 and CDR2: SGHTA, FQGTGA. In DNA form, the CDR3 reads TGTGCCAGCAGCTTAAACGGGAGGGGGAATGAGCAGTTCTTC. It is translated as CASSLNGRGNEQFF.

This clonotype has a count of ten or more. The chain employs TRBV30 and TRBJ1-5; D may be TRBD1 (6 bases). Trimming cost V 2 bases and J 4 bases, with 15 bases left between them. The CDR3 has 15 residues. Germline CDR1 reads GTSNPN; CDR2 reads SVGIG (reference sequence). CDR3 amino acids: CAWSTITTGNQPQHF. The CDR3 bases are TGTGCCTGGAGTACCATTACCACAGGGAATCAGCCCCAGCATTTT.

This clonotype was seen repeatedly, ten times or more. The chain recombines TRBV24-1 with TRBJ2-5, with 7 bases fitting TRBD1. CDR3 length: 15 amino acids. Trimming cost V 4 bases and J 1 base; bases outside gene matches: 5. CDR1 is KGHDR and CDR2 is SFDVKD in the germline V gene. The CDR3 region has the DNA TGTGCCACCAGTGAGGGACAGCCATTCCAAGAGACCCAGTACTTC. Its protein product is CATSEGQPFQETQYF.

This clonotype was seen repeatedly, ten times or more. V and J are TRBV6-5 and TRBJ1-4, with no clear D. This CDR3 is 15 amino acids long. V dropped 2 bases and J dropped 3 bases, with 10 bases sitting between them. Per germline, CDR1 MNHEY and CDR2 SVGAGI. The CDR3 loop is CASSYRDRANEKLFF. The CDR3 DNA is TGTGCCAGCAGTTACCGGGATAGGGCTAATGAAAAACTGTTTTTT.

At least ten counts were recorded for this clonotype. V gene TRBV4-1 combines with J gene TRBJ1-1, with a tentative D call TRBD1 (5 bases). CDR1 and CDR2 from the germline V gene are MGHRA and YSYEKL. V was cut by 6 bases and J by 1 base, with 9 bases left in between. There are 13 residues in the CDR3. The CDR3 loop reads CASSRGSNTEAFF. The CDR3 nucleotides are TGCGCCAGCAGTCGGGGGTCGAACACTGAAGCTTTCTTT.

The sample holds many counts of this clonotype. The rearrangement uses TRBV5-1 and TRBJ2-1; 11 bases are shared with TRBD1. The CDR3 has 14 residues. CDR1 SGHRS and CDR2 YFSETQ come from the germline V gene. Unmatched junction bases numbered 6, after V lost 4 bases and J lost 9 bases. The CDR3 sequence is CASSPGQGGGEQFF. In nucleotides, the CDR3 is TGCGCCAGCAGCCCGGGACAGGGGGGGGGTGAGCAGTTCTTC.

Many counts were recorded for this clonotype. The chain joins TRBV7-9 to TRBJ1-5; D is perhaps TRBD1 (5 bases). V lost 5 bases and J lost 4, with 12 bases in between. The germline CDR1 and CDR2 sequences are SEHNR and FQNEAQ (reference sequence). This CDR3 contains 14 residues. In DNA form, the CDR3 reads TGTGCCAGCAGCCTCAGGGAGTCGAATCAGCCCCAGCATTTT. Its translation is CASSLRESNQPQHF.

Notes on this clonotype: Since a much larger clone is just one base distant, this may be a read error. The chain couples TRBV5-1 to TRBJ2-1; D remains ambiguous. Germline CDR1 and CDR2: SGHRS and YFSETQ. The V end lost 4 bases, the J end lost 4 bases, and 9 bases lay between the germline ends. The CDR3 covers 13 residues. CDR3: CASSRKSYNEQFF. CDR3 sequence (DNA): TGCGCCAGCAGCCGGAAATCATACAATGAGCAGTTCTTC.

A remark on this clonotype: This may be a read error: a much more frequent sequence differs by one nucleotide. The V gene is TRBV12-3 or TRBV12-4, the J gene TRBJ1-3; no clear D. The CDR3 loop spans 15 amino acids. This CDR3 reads CASSLEGSSRNTIYF. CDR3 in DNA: TGTGCCAGCAGTTTGGAGGGAAGCTCTAGAAACACCATATATTTT.

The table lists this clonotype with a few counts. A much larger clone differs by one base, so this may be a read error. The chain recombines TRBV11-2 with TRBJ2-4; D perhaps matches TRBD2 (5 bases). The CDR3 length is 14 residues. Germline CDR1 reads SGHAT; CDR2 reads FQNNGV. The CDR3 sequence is CVSSLTGAKNIQYF. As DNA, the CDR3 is TGTGTCAGCAGCTTGACGGGGGCCAAAAACATTCAGTACTTC.

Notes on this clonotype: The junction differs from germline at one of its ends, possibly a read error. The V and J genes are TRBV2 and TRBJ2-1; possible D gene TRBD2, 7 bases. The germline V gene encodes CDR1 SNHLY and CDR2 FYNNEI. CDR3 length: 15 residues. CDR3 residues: CATTLGGGSIGELFF. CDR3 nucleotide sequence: TGTGCCACCACCCTGGGGGGCGGGAGTATCGGGGAGCTGTTCTTC.